The clone carrying this T cell receptor beta chain was detected a few times. Its antigen is unidentified. These data are taken from a study of cytomegalovirus exposure and HLA in healthy donors. Notes on the study in general: The authors judged a highly shared variant cluster likely a sequencing artifact. Under in vitro conditions, a few CMV-associated chains were confirmed as specific for CMV antigens. Links to common viral pathogens appeared, in a later analysis, for several of the most significant clusters. Most of the TCR beta V segments (in an earlier analysis) were productive either about 87% or about 30% of the time.

Germline V gives CDR1 LGHNA, CDR2 YNFKEQ. The CDR3 covers 15 residues. Germline trimming cut 0 bases from V and 2 bases from J; bases unmatched to any gene: 4. PCR primers comprised 60 Vbeta and 13 Jbeta primers. The table came from immunoSEQ multiplex PCR; TCRdb's copy has only in-frame clones and leaves some out. The repertoire consists of about 140,000 clones, with approximately 82% occurring once and the leading ten covering approximately 1.5%. This TCR came from a man aged 25 to 45 in good health and CMV-seropositive. Sequencing was done on a sample of PBMCs. The gene calls are TRBV4-2 and TRBJ2-7; TRBD2 matches at 7 bases. CDR3 bases: TGTGCCAGCAGCCAAGAGGCTAGCGGTCCCTACGAGCAGTACTTC. Protein: CASSQEASGPYEQYF.